The sequence of this T cell receptor beta chain was determined in a study of shared clonotypes between healthy human individuals. Germline V gives CDR1 SGHAT, CDR2 FQNNGV. Between the trimmed V and J ends, which lost 2 bases and 8 bases, there was a span of 9 bases. CDR3 length: 12 residues. CD45RO-negative, CCR7-positively selected cells formed the naive CD8 fraction, excluding terminally differentiated effector memory CD45RA+ cells. The genomic DNA of each subset was split evenly across several immunoSEQ plates. Clones were read by immunoSEQ multiplex PCR, and TCRdb kept only the in-frame ones, dropping some. This table holds 1.5 million to 2.5 million clones, just under 95% found once.

The clonotype comes from a man aged 18 to 29 in good health. The chain employs TRBV11-2 and TRBJ1-1; no firm D call. The sequencing sample was made of naive CD8+ T cells sorted from blood. DNA of the CDR3: TGTGCCAGCAGCTTAATCTCACTAGAAGCTTTCTTT. The encoded protein is CASSLISLEAFF.